The clone carrying this T cell receptor (beta chain) is a singleton in its sample. TCRdb's copy holds only in-frame clones and misses some; the assay was immunoSEQ multiplex PCR. The repertoire holds around 46,000 clones, with 60% to 80% as singletons. This sample stems from a study of T cells in tumors after PD-1 blockade. Background on the study: No patient had prior checkpoint blockade, systemic immunosuppression, or radiotherapy within 4 weeks. Patients received pembrolizumab 200 mg every 3 weeks or cemiplimab 350 mg every 2 weeks. During anti-PD-1 treatment, some patients continued daily vismodegib 150 mg.

Unmatched junction bases numbered 8, after V lost 8 bases and J lost 7 bases. The CDR3 consists of 15 residues. Looked up from germline, CDR1 is MNHEY and CDR2 is SVGAGI. This receptor was identified in a human donor with basal cell carcinoma. Here the sequenced sample was PBMCs, taken before anti-PD-1 treatment. The V call is TRBV6-5, the J call TRBJ2-2, with 12 nucleotides matching TRBD2. The CDR3 region is CASLWLAGGSGELFF. The CDR3 region has the DNA TGTGCCAGCCTGTGGCTAGCGGGAGGGAGCGGGGAGCTGTTTTTT.